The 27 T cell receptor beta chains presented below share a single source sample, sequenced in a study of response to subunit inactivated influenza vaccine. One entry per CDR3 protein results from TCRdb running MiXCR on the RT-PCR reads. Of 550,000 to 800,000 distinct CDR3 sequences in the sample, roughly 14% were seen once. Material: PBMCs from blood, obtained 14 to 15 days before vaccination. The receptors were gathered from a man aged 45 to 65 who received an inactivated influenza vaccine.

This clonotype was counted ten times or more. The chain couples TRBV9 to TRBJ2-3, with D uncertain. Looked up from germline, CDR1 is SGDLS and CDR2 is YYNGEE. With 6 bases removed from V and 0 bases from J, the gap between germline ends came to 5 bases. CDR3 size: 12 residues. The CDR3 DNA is TGTGCCAGCAAGGGTAGCACAGATACGCAGTATTTT. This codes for CASKGSTDTQYF.

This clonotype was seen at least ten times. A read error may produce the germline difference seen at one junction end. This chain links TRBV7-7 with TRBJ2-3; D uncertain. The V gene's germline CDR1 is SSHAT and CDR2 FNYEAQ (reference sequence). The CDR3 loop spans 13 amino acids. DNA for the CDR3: TGTGCTAGCAGCAGGTCAAGCACAGATACGCAGTATTTT. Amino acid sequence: CASSRSSTDTQYF.

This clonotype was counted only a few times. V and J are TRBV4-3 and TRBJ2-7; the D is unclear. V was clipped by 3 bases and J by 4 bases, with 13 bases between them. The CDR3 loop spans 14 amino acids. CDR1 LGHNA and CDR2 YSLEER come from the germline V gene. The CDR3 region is CASSQIPGRYEQYF. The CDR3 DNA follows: TGCGCCAGCAGCCAGATCCCGGGTCGGTACGAGCAGTACTTC.

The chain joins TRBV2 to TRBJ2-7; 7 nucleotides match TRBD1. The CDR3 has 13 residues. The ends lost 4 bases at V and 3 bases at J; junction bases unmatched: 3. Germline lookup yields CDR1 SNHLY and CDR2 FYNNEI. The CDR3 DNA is TGTGCCAGCAGTGTGGGACAGTTCTACGAGCAGTACTTC. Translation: CASSVGQFYEQYF.

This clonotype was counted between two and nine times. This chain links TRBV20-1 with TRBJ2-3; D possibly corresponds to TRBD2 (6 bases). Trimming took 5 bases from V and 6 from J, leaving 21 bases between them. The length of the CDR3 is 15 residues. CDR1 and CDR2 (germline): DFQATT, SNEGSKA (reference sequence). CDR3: CSAGNRDSAMDTQYF. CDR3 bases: TGCAGTGCTGGAAACCGGGACTCGGCAATGGATACGCAGTATTTT.

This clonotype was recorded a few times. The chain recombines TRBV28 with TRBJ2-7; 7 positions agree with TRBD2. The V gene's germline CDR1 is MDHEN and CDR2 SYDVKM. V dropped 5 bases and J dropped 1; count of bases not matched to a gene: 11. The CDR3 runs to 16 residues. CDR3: CASSPTWSGASYEQYF. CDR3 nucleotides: TGTGCCAGCAGTCCGACCTGGAGCGGGGCGTCCTACGAGCAGTACTTC.

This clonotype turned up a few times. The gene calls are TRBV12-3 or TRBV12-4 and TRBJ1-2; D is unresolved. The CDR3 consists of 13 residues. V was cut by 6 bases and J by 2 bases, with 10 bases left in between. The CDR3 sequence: CASRGSANYGYTF. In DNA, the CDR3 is TGTGCCAGCAGAGGGTCAGCAAACTATGGCTACACCTTC.

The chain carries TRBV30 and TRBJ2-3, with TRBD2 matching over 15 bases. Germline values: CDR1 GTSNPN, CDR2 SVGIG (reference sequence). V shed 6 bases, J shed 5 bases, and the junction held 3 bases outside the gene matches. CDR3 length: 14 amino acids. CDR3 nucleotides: TGTGCCTGCTCGGGACTAGCGGGAGGAGATACGCAGTATTTT. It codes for CACSGLAGGDTQYF.

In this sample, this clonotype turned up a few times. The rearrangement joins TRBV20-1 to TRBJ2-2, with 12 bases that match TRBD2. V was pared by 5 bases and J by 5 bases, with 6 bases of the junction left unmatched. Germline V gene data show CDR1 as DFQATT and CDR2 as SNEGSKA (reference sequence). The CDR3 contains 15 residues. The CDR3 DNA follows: TGCAGTGCTCTCGGACTAGCGGGAAAGACCGGGGAGCTGTTTTTT. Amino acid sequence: CSALGLAGKTGELFF.

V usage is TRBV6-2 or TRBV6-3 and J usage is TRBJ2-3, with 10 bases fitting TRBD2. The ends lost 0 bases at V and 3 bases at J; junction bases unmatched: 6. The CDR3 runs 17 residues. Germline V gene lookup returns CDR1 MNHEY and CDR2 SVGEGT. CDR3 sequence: CASSYSRTSGITDTQYF. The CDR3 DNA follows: TGTGCCAGCAGTTACTCTCGGACTAGCGGAATTACAGATACGCAGTATTTT.

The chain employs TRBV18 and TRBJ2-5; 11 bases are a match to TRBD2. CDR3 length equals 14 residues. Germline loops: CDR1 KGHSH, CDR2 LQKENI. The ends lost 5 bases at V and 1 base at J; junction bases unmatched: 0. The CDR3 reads CASSGTSGQETQYF. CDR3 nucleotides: TGTGCCAGCTCAGGGACTAGCGGCCAAGAGACCCAGTACTTC.

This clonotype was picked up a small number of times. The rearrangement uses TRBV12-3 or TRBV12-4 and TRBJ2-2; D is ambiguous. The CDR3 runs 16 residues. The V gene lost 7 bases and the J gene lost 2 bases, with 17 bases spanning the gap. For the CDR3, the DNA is TGTGCCAGCATCCGTGGGGTTACCGCTAACACCGGGGAGCTGTTTTTT. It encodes CASIRGVTANTGELFF.

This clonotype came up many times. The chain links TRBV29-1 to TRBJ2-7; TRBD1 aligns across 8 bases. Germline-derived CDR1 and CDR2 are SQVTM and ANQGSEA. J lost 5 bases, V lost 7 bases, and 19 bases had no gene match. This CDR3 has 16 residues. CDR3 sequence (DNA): TGCAGCGCCTCAGGCCTTATGACAGGGGAGGTTGACGAGCAGTACTTC. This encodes CSASGLMTGEVDEQYF.

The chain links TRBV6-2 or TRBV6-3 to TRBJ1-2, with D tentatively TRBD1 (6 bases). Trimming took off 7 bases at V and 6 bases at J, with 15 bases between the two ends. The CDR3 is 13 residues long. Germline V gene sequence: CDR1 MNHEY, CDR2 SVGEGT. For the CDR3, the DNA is TGTGCCAGCACCATCGACAGGTTGGATGGCTACACCTTC. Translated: CASTIDRLDGYTF.

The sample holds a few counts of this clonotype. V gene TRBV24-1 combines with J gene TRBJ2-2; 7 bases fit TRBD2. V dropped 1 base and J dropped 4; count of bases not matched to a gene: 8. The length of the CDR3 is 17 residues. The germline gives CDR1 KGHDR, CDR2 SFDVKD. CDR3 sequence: CATSDFSGYSGTGELFF. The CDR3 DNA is TGTGCCACCAGTGATTTTAGCGGGTACTCGGGCACCGGGGAGCTGTTTTTT.

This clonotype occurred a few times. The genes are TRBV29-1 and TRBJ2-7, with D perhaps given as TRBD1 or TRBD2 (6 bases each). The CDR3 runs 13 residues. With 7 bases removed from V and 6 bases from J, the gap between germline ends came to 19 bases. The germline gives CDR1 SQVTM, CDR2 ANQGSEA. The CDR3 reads CSARGTPDGEQYF. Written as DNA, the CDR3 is TGCAGCGCTCGGGGGACACCCGATGGCGAGCAGTACTTC.

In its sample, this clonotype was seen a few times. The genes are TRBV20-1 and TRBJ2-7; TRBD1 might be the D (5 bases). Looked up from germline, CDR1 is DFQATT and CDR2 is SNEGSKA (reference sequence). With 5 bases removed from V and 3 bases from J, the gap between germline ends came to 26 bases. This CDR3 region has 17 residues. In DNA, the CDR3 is TGCAGTGCTCGAACCCTAACCGGACATCTGACGGTCTACGAGCAGTACTTC. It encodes CSARTLTGHLTVYEQYF.

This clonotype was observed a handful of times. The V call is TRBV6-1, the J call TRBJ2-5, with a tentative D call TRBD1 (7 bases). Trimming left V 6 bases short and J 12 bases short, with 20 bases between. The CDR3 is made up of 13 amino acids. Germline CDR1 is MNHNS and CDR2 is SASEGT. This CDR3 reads CASSQLTGEAEYF. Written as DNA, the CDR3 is TGTGCCAGCAGCCAACTTACAGGGGAGGCTGAGTACTTC.

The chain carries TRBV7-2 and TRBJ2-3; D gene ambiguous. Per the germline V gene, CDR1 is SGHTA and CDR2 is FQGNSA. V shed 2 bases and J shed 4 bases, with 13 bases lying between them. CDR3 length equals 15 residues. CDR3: CASSLMVGLADTQYF. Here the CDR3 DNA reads TGTGCCAGCAGCTTAATGGTGGGCTTGGCAGATACGCAGTATTTT.

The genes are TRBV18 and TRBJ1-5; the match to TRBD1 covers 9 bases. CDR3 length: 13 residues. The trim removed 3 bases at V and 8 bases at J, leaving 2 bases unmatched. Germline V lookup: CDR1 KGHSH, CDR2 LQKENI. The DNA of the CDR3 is TGTGCCAGCTCACCCCGGGACAGGGAGCCCCAGCATTTT. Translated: CASSPRDREPQHF.

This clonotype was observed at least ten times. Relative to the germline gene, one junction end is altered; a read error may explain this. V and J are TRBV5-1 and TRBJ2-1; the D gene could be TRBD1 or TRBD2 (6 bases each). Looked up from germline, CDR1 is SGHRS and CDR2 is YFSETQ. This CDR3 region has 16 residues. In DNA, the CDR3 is TGTGCCAGCAGCTTAGTAGGGGGGAGCTCCTACAATGAGCAGTTCTTC. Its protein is CASSLVGGSSYNEQFF.

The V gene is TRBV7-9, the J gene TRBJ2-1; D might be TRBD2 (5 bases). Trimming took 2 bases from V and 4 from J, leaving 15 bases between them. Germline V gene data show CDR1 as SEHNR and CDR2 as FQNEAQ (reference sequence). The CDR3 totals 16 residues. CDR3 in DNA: TGTGCCAGCAGCTTACTAGCCGACCCACGATACAATGAGCAGTTCTTC. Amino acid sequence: CASSLLADPRYNEQFF. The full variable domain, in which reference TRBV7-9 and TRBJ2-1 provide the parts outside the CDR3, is DTGVSQNPRHKITKRGQNVTFRCDPISEHNRLYWYRQTLGQGPEFLTYFQNEAQLEKSRLLSDRFSAERPKGSFSTLEIQRTEQGDSAMYLCASSLLADPRYNEQFFGPGTRLTVL.

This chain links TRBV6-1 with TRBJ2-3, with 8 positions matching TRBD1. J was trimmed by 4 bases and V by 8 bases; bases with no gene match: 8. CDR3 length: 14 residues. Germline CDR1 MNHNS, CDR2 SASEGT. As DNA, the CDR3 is TGTGCCAGCTCTCCGGGACAGGCTGCAGATACGCAGTATTTT. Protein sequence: CASSPGQAADTQYF.

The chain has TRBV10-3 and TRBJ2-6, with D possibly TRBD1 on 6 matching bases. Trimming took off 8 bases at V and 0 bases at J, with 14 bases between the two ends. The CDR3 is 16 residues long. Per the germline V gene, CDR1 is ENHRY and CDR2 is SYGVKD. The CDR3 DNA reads TGTGCCATCGCAAGGACAGTCAACTCTGGGGCCAACGTCCTGACTTTC. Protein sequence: CAIARTVNSGANVLTF.

The CDR3, as DNA: TGTGCCAGCAGCCGGGGGGCCGACCCCTACGAGCAGTACTTC. It translates to CASSRGADPYEQYF. J is TRBJ2-7 and V is TRBV9; D is perhaps TRBD2 (7 bases). The CDR3 spans 14 residues. The germline gives CDR1 SGDLS, CDR2 YYNGEE. The ends were cut back, 4 bases at V and 2 bases at J, with 13 bases in the middle.

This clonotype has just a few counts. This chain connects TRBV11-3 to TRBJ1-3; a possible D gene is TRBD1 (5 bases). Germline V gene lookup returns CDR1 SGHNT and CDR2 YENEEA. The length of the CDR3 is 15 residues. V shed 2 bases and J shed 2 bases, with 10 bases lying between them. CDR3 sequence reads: CASSLWGEPGNTIYF. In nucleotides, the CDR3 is TGTGCCAGCAGCTTATGGGGCGAGCCTGGAAACACCATATATTTT.

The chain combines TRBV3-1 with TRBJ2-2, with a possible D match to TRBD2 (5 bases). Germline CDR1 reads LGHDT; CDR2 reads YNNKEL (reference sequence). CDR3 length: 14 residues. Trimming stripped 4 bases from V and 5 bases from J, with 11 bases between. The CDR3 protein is CASSPGGWTGELFF. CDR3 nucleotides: TGTGCCAGCAGCCCCGGAGGTTGGACCGGGGAGCTGTTTTTT. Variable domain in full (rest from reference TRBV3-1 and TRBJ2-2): DTAVSQTPKYLVTQMGNDKSIKCEQNLGHDTMYWYKQDSKKFLKIMFSYNNKELIINETVPNRFSPKSPDKAHLNLHINSLELGDSAVYFCASSPGGWTGELFFGEGSRLTVL.